The 11 T cell receptor beta chains presented below share a single source sample, sequenced in a study of CD8 T cells in Susac syndrome. Reverse transcription of about 0.5 to 1 ug RNA used random hexamers. TCRdb re-derived calls from the immunoSEQ multiplex PCR reads in MiXCR, one entry per CDR3 protein. The repertoire holds about 80,000 distinct CDR3 sequences, about 93% seen once, with around 0.57% in the top ten. The sequenced sample was CD4+ T cells from PBMCs. Receptors originate from a human donor with Susac syndrome.

J is TRBJ2-5 and V is TRBV29-1, with D unresolved. The ends were cut back, 1 base at V and 3 bases at J, with 15 bases in the middle. Germline loops: CDR1 SQVTM, CDR2 ANQGSEA. The CDR3 consists of 15 residues. CDR3 sequence (DNA): TGCAGCGTTGAAGGTCCACCTCCCCTTAAAGAGACCCAGTACTTC. Its translation is CSVEGPPPLKETQYF.

The V gene is TRBV4-3, the J gene TRBJ2-1; 8 bases align to TRBD2. V gave up 4 bases and J gave up 5 bases; unmatched junction bases: 7. CDR3 length equals 15 residues. Germline loops: CDR1 LGHNA, CDR2 YSLEER. This CDR3 is CASSPQRERHNEQFF. Here the CDR3 DNA reads TGCGCCAGCAGCCCCCAGCGGGAGCGGCACAATGAGCAGTTCTTC.

The rearrangement joins TRBV2 to TRBJ1-5; 8 bases line up with TRBD1. The germline V gene encodes CDR1 SNHLY and CDR2 FYNNEI. The J segment lost 3 bases and the V segment lost 6 bases, leaving 7 bases of the junction unmatched. The CDR3 loop spans 15 amino acids. CDR3 residues: CASSYTDRVNQPQHF. In DNA, the CDR3 is TGTGCCAGCAGCTACACGGACAGGGTCAATCAGCCCCAGCATTTT.

The chain couples TRBV6-1 to TRBJ2-3; 14 nucleotides align to TRBD2. After removal of 4 bases from V and 3 bases from J, the junction contained 15 bases not matched to a gene. The CDR3 has 20 residues. CDR1 is MNHNS and CDR2 is SASEGT in the germline V gene. The CDR3 DNA sequence: TGTGCCAGCAGTGGGTCTCCGGGACTAGCGGGGGCCCGCCATACAGATACGCAGTATTTT. Its translation: CASSGSPGLAGARHTDTQYF.

The chain joins TRBV21-1 to TRBJ2-6; the DNA was not compared with TRBD2, the D call given in the table. TRBV21-1 counts as a pseudogene. The CDR3 is 19 amino acids. CDR3 sequence (DNA): TGTGCCAGCAGCGCTAGGCGAGCGGGAGATACCTGGATGGCCAACGTCCTGACTTTC. Protein sequence: CASSARRAGDTWMANVLTF.

This clonotype was observed a handful of times. The V gene is TRBV25-1, the J gene TRBJ1-1, with 8 bases that match TRBD1. The CDR3 runs to 14 residues. Germline V lookup: CDR1 MGHDK, CDR2 SYGVNS. The V gene end was trimmed by 2 bases and the J gene end by 1 base; junction bases not matched to a gene: 0. The CDR3 DNA follows: TGTGCCAGCAGTGAAGGACAGGGGAACACTGAAGCTTTCTTT. This sequence encodes CASSEGQGNTEAFF.

The chain couples TRBV20-1 to TRBJ1-1; the D is unclear. V lost 3 bases and J lost 4, with 15 bases in between. CDR1 and CDR2 (germline): DFQATT, SNEGSKA (reference sequence). CDR3 length: 14 residues. In DNA, the CDR3 is TGCAGTGCTAGTCCCCGGTTGTTCGGCACTGAAGCTTTCTTT. Translation gives CSASPRLFGTEAFF.

The gene calls are TRBV5-6 and TRBJ2-1; TRBD1 matches 11 bases. With V trimmed by 4 bases and J by 3 bases, 3 bases remained unmatched. From germline, CDR1 is SGHDT and CDR2 YYEEEE. The CDR3 spans 15 residues. The CDR3 region has the DNA TGTGCCAGCAGCCCCGGGACAGGGGGCTACAATGAGCAGTTCTTC. This codes for CASSPGTGGYNEQFF.

This rearrangement joins TRBV20-1 to TRBJ1-5, with 12 bases fitting TRBD1. The CDR3 is 20 amino acids. Germline lookup yields CDR1 DFQATT and CDR2 SNEGSKA (reference sequence). V gave up 0 bases and J gave up 3 bases; unmatched junction bases: 15. CDR3 sequence reads: CSARDEGTGGLTPLNQPQHF. CDR3 coding DNA: TGCAGTGCTAGAGATGAGGGGACAGGGGGCCTTACTCCTCTCAATCAGCCCCAGCATTTT.

Only one count was recorded for this clonotype. The chain is built from TRBV27 and TRBJ2-5; 11 nucleotides align to TRBD1. Germline CDR1 and CDR2: MNHEY and SMNVEV (reference sequence). The CDR3 length is 21 residues. Trimming removed 0 bases from V and 3 bases from J; junction bases left unmatched: 18. The CDR3 DNA is TGTGCCAGCAGTTTATCGAGATTGGGGCGGGACAGGGGGAACTTTGAAGAGACCCAGTACTTC. Protein product: CASSLSRLGRDRGNFEETQYF.

CDR3 bases: TGCGCCAGCAGAAGGACTAGCGGGGTCTACAATGAGCAGTTCTTC. Translating it yields CASRRTSGVYNEQFF. V and J are TRBV5-1 and TRBJ2-1, with TRBD2 matching 12 bases. V lost 5 bases and J lost 3; bases outside the gene matches: 3. The CDR3 loop spans 15 amino acids. CDR1 and CDR2 (germline): SGHRS, YFSETQ.